These 27 T cell receptor beta chains came from one sample sequenced in a study of CD8 T cells in Susac syndrome. When the RNA was reverse transcribed, random hexamers were used with an input of about 0.5 to 1 ug. From the immunoSEQ multiplex PCR reads, TCRdb called clonotypes with MiXCR, one entry per CDR3 protein. The sample has 85,000 to 90,000 distinct CDR3 sequences; 85% to 95% are singletons. Material for sequencing was CD8+ T cells from PBMCs. Source of these receptors: a human donor in good health.

The chain is built from TRBV29-1 and TRBJ1-1; D gene uncertain. Germline V lookup: CDR1 SQVTM, CDR2 ANQGSEA. CDR3 length: 11 amino acids. Trimming cost V 4 bases and J 1 base, with 4 bases left between them. The CDR3 region has the DNA TGCAGCGTTGTCCAGAACACTGAAGCTTTCTTT. Protein: CSVVQNTEAFF.

This clonotype occurred a few times. The V gene is TRBV27, the J gene TRBJ2-2; 12 bases are shared with TRBD2. The germline gives CDR1 MNHEY, CDR2 SMNVEV (reference sequence). CDR3 length equals 15 residues. Trimming cost V 5 bases and J 5 bases; bases outside gene matches: 3. CDR3 bases: TGTGCCAGCAGTCTACTAGCGGGGGGAACCGGGGAGCTGTTTTTT. The encoded protein is CASSLLAGGTGELFF.

This clonotype was counted once. This likely comes from a read error, as the CDR3 has no conserved phenylalanine or tryptophan at its end. V usage is TRBV13 and J usage is TRBJ2-5; 14 bases align to TRBD2. The CDR3 covers 16 residues. The V gene's germline CDR1 is PRHDT and CDR2 FYEKMQ (reference sequence). V trimming: 7 bases; J trimming: 5 bases; junction bases outside the gene matches: 9. CDR3 sequence: CASTMGLAGDGETQYL. CDR3 DNA sequence: TGTGCCAGCACCATGGGACTAGCGGGGGACGGGGAGACCCAGTACCTC.

V usage is TRBV15 and J usage is TRBJ2-1; no reliable D call. Germline assignment: CDR1 LNHNV and CDR2 YYDKDF (reference sequence). The V gene lost 3 bases and the J gene lost 9 bases, with 12 bases spanning the gap. The CDR3 is made up of 13 amino acids. CDR3 amino acids: CATSRAYASEQFF. The CDR3 DNA sequence: TGTGCCACCAGCAGGGCCTACGCGTCTGAGCAGTTCTTC.

This chain connects TRBV15 to TRBJ2-7; TRBD1 matches 9 bases. V lost 0 bases, J lost 3 bases, and 6 bases stayed unmatched. CDR3 size: 16 residues. The germline gives CDR1 LNHNV, CDR2 YYDKDF (reference sequence). Written as DNA, the CDR3 is TGTGCCACCAGCAGAGATCCGGACAGGGGCCGCTACGAGCAGTACTTC. Translation gives CATSRDPDRGRYEQYF.

This chain connects TRBV7-2 to TRBJ2-3; 7 nucleotides agree with TRBD2. CDR3 length: 16 residues. Germline CDR1 and CDR2: SGHTA and FQGNSA. With 2 bases clipped from V and 1 base from J, the junction kept 6 bases outside the gene matches. The CDR3 DNA reads TGTGCCAGCAGCTTAACAGCTAGCGGTGGCACAGATACGCAGTATTTT. As protein: CASSLTASGGTDTQYF.

This clonotype was seen only a few times. The chain joins TRBV12-3 or TRBV12-4 to TRBJ2-7; D possibly corresponds to TRBD1 (6 bases). V was clipped by 3 bases and J by 5 bases, with 14 bases between them. This CDR3 is built from 14 residues. In DNA, the CDR3 is TGTGCCAGCAGTTTTGTTCCAGGGGTGAACGAGCAGTACTTC. It translates to CASSFVPGVNEQYF.

The CDR3 sequence is CASSVEGSQETQYF. The CDR3 region has the DNA TGTGCCAGCAGCGTAGAGGGTTCGCAAGAGACCCAGTACTTC. The chain uses TRBV9 and TRBJ2-5, with no clear D. The CDR3 totals 14 residues. The germline gives CDR1 SGDLS, CDR2 YYNGEE. Trimming removed 0 bases at V and 2 bases at J, with 8 bases between.

This chain uses TRBV7-6 with TRBJ1-1; D remains ambiguous. The CDR3 totals 14 residues. V was shortened by 1 base and J by 0 bases, with 6 bases between the two germline ends. Germline V lookup: CDR1 SGHVS, CDR2 FNYEAQ. In nucleotides, the CDR3 is TGTGCCAGCAGCTTAGAGTGGATGAACACTGAAGCTTTCTTT. As protein: CASSLEWMNTEAFF. The full variable domain, its missing parts supplied by reference TRBV7-6 and TRBJ1-1, is GAGVSQSPRYKVTKRGQDVALRCDPISGHVSLYWYRQALGQGPEFLTYFNYEAQQDKSGLPNDRFSAERPEGSISTLTIQRTEQRDSAMYRCASSLEWMNTEAFFGQGTRLTVV.

The rearrangement links TRBV23-1 to TRBJ1-5; the D gene is possibly TRBD1 (5 bases). TRBV23-1 is treated as an ORF (open reading frame) with a function not yet certain. The V gene lost 3 bases and the J gene lost 4 bases, with 10 bases spanning the gap. The CDR3 is 14 amino acids. The CDR3 region has the DNA TGCGCCAGCAGTCATTCTGACAGAAATCAGCCCCAGCATTTT. Translation gives CASSHSDRNQPQHF.

This chain connects TRBV13 to TRBJ2-5; D might be TRBD1 (6 bases). The V gene's germline CDR1 is PRHDT and CDR2 FYEKMQ (reference sequence). The CDR3 is made up of 12 amino acids. Trimming cost V 5 bases and J 5 bases, with 9 bases left between them. The CDR3 DNA follows: TGTGCCAGCAGCCCCACAGGGGAGACCCAGTACTTC. Protein: CASSPTGETQYF.

The chain uses TRBV30 and TRBJ2-3, with no clear D. CDR3 size: 12 residues. The V gene lost 5 bases and the J gene lost 6 bases, with 12 bases spanning the gap. Germline V gene data show CDR1 as GTSNPN and CDR2 as SVGIG (reference sequence). CDR3 protein: CAWASLTDTQYF. The CDR3 nucleotides are TGTGCCTGGGCCAGTTTAACGGATACGCAGTATTTT.

This sequence joins TRBV27 and TRBJ2-7; perhaps TRBD1 as D (6 bases). V was cut by 0 bases and J by 7 bases, with 10 bases left in between. Germline CDR1 reads MNHEY; CDR2 reads SMNVEV (reference sequence). The CDR3 has 13 residues. The CDR3 here is CASSLSTGREQYF. CDR3 sequence (DNA): TGTGCCAGCAGTTTATCGACAGGTAGGGAGCAGTACTTC.

V usage is TRBV5-4 and J usage is TRBJ2-5, with 13 bases that match TRBD2. This CDR3 contains 15 residues. Unmatched junction bases numbered 5, after V lost 4 bases and J lost 5 bases. CDR1 and CDR2 from the germline V gene are SGHNT and YYREEE (reference sequence). The CDR3 nucleotides read TGTGCCAGCAGCCCCGGGACTAGCGGGGATGAGACCCAGTACTTC. This translates into CASSPGTSGDETQYF.

The chain is built from TRBV12-3 or TRBV12-4 and TRBJ1-4; D gene unclear. The CDR3 contains 13 residues. Trimming cost V 3 bases and J 5 bases, with 7 bases left between them. The CDR3 nucleotides read TGTGCCAGCAGTTTGGGTGCGAATGAAAAACTGTTTTTT. This encodes CASSLGANEKLFF.

The rearrangement uses TRBV21-1 and TRBJ2-4; the D call TRBD2 from the table was never checked on the DNA. TRBV21-1 is annotated as a pseudogene. This CDR3 is built from 18 residues. The CDR3 loop reads CASTSGTLCPVAKNIQYF. In DNA form, the CDR3 reads TGTGCCAGCACTAGCGGGACCCTATGCCCAGTAGCCAAAAACATTCAGTACTTC.

V is TRBV24-1 and J is TRBJ2-3, with D maybe TRBD1 (6 bases). CDR1 and CDR2 from the germline V gene are KGHDR and SFDVKD. The CDR3 totals 15 residues. Trimming pared 4 bases from V and 2 bases from J, leaving 12 bases between. The CDR3 nucleotides read TGTGCCACCAGTGAAGGGCAGGGGTCCACAGATACGCAGTATTTT. Protein: CATSEGQGSTDTQYF.

This sequence joins TRBV13 and TRBJ2-7; no firm D call. There are 14 residues in the CDR3. V lost 0 bases and J 7 bases, leaving 13 bases between the germline ends. The germline CDR1 and CDR2 sequences are PRHDT and FYEKMQ (reference sequence). The CDR3 is CASSLGPPGWEQYF. The CDR3 DNA follows: TGTGCCAGCAGCTTAGGCCCCCCCGGGTGGGAGCAGTACTTC.

V gene TRBV5-1 combines with J gene TRBJ2-7; the D is unclear. The germline V and J ends were trimmed by 3 bases and 4 bases, with 11 bases remaining between them. The length of the CDR3 is 13 residues. Per germline, CDR1 SGHRS and CDR2 YFSETQ. Here the CDR3 reads CASSSSAGYEQYF. The DNA for the CDR3 is TGCGCCAGCAGCTCATCAGCCGGGTACGAGCAGTACTTC.

This clonotype came up once. V and J are TRBV11-2 and TRBJ2-2; a weak D match, TRBD2 (5 bases). The V end lost 3 bases, the J end lost 3 bases, and 8 bases lay between the germline ends. The germline V gene encodes CDR1 SGHAT and CDR2 FQNNGV. The CDR3 has 14 residues. The CDR3 reads CASSFPGYTGELFF. CDR3 nucleotide sequence: TGTGCCAGCAGCTTTCCGGGGTACACCGGGGAGCTGTTTTTT.

The rearrangement joins TRBV7-8 to TRBJ1-5; 9 bases are shared with TRBD1. Per the germline V gene, CDR1 is SGHVS and CDR2 is FQNEAQ. This CDR3 contains 17 residues. V shed 4 bases, J shed 4 bases, and the junction held 11 bases outside the gene matches. CDR3 DNA sequence: TGTGCCAGCAGCTCGGGTGGACAGGGGTGGGGGAATCAGCCCCAGCATTTT. Translating it yields CASSSGGQGWGNQPQHF.

The J gene is TRBJ2-3, the V gene TRBV20-1; 14 positions match TRBD2. Germline lookup yields CDR1 DFQATT and CDR2 SNEGSKA (reference sequence). V lost 0 bases, J lost 5 bases, and 4 bases stayed unmatched. The CDR3 is made up of 16 amino acids. The DNA of the CDR3 is TGCAGTGCTAGAGACCCGACTAGCGGGGGGGTAGATACGCAGTATTTT. Its protein is CSARDPTSGGVDTQYF.

This clonotype came up once. This chain joins TRBV3-1 and TRBJ2-5; TRBD2 might be the D (5 bases). The CDR3 covers 15 residues. The germline V gene has CDR1 LGHDT and CDR2 YNNKEL (reference sequence). Trimming took 4 bases from V and 2 from J, leaving 14 bases between them. CDR3 in DNA: TGTGCCAGCAGCCGCCCCTCCCGGGAACAAGAGACCCAGTACTTC. As protein: CASSRPSREQETQYF.

V gene TRBV5-6 combines with J gene TRBJ1-3, with D hard to call. The CDR3 has 14 amino acids. Trimming took off 0 bases at V and 2 bases at J, with 6 bases between the two ends. Germline V lookup: CDR1 SGHDT, CDR2 YYEEEE. CDR3 loop: CASSLGTPGNTIYF. The CDR3 bases are TGTGCCAGCAGCTTGGGCACTCCTGGAAACACCATATATTTT.

The chain combines TRBV6-1 with TRBJ1-2; perhaps TRBD1 as D (5 bases). CDR1 and CDR2 from the germline V gene are MNHNS and SASEGT. CDR3 length equals 14 residues. Trimming removed 5 bases from V and 4 bases from J, with 14 bases in between. The CDR3 nucleotides read TGTGCCAGCAGTCCAAGCGGGGGAGGCTATGGCTACACCTTC. Protein: CASSPSGGGYGYTF.

The CDR3 DNA follows: TGTGCCAGCAGCTTAGCGAGGACAGGGGGTATGTCTGGGGCCAACGTCCTGACTTTC. Its translation: CASSLARTGGMSGANVLTF. J is TRBJ2-6 and V is TRBV11-2; TRBD1 agrees at 10 bases. With V trimmed by 1 base and J by 1 base, 7 bases remained unmatched. Germline CDR1 SGHAT, CDR2 FQNNGV. This CDR3 spans 19 amino acids.

This clonotype has a single count. The chain couples TRBV12-5 to TRBJ1-4, with 7 bases fitting TRBD1. The CDR3 runs 16 residues. With 3 bases clipped from V and 3 bases from J, the junction kept 7 bases outside the gene matches. Germline assignment: CDR1 LGHNT and CDR2 FRNRAP. CDR3 coding DNA: TGTGCTAGTGGTTTTCTCCTCGGACAGGCTAATGAAAAACTGTTTTTT. Residues: CASGFLLGQANEKLFF.